A single sample is the source of the 19 T cell receptor beta chains below, sequenced in a study of T cell repertoires in aging, cancer and after chemotherapy (dated 2019 in TCRdb). Sequenced using an Illumina MiSeq. Rearranged TRB sequences spanning V, D and J segments were amplified by multiplex touch-down PCR using a mixed TRB-A/B primer pool. TCRdb ran its own pipeline on the public reads, namely fastp trimming at Q25 and MiXCR clone calling, and kept in-frame beta chains. Each CDR3 protein appears once, grouped with its most common genes and DNA. The sample includes over 2,000 distinct CDR3 sequences, with under 35% observed a single time. The top ten hold around 50% of the sample. TCR beta rearrangements were amplified from genomic DNA isolated from peripheral blood, not from sorted cells or RNA. The sample consisted of blood. The receptors originated from a human donor with a blood cancer.

This clonotype was seen only a few times. The chain recombines TRBV7-2 with TRBJ2-1; no clear D gene. Germline loops: CDR1 SGHTA, CDR2 FQGNSA. The CDR3 length is 14 residues. V was trimmed by 3 bases and J by 5 bases, leaving 11 bases between them. In DNA form, the CDR3 reads TGTGCCAGCAGCTTGTTGTGGGGAAACAATGAGCAGTTCTTC. This encodes CASSLLWGNNEQFF.

The chain joins TRBV30 to TRBJ1-1, with D tentatively TRBD1 (5 bases). Germline values: CDR1 GTSNPN, CDR2 SVGIG (reference sequence). The CDR3 is 12 residues long. Trimming shortened V by 3 bases and J by 0 bases, and 5 bases separated the two germline ends. Here the CDR3 reads CAWSRVNTEAFF. The CDR3, as DNA: TGTGCCTGGAGCAGGGTGAACACTGAAGCTTTCTTT.

This clonotype showed up just a few times. The chain has TRBV10-3 and TRBJ1-3; no definite D call. The CDR3 length is 14 residues. The V gene lost 0 bases and the J gene lost 4 bases, with 7 bases spanning the gap. Germline V CDR1 and CDR2: ENHRY, SYGVKD. CDR3 loop: CAISESTGGNTIYF. CDR3 nucleotide sequence: TGTGCCATCAGTGAGTCGACGGGAGGAAACACCATATATTTT.

The chain is built from TRBV21-1 and TRBJ1-6; the listed D gene, TRBD1, was not tested against the DNA. TRBV21-1 corresponds to a pseudogene. This CDR3 is built from 16 residues. CDR3 amino acids: CASSKDRVRYNSPLHF. CDR3 in DNA: TGTGCCAGCAGCAAGGACAGGGTTCGGTATAATTCACCCCTCCACTTT.

By sample fraction, this clonotype is medium-sized (0.01 to 0.1%). For the CDR3, the DNA is TGCAGCGTTGCGGGCCCTGGGGTTAGCGGGGGGGGTTACTCCTACAATGAGCAGTTCTTC. Translating gives CSVAGPGVSGGGYSYNEQFF. This chain connects TRBV29-1 to TRBJ2-1, with TRBD2 matching 11 bases. Germline CDR1 is SQVTM and CDR2 is ANQGSEA. The CDR3 runs 20 residues. J gave up 0 bases and V 4 bases, and 17 bases lay outside the gene matches.

The chain joins TRBV19 to TRBJ2-3; the D gene is possibly TRBD1 (7 bases). The CDR3 is 18 residues long. Germline assignment: CDR1 LNHDA and CDR2 SQIVND (reference sequence). V lost 0 bases and J lost 1, with 17 bases in between. This CDR3 reads CASSIDYLARGGTDTQYF. The DNA for the CDR3 is TGTGCCAGTAGTATAGACTATTTGGCCAGGGGGGGCACAGATACGCAGTATTTT.

A word on this clonotype: This is likely a read error, given that the CDR3 carries no conserved phenylalanine or tryptophan at its end. The chain couples TRBV18 to TRBJ2-6; the match to TRBD2 covers 8 bases. Per germline, CDR1 KGHSH and CDR2 LQKENI. Trimming removed 1 base from V and 2 bases from J; junction bases left unmatched: 1. CDR3 length: 16 amino acids. The CDR3 here is CASSPRAGAGANVLTL. The CDR3 nucleotides are TGTGCCAGCTCACCACGAGCGGGGGCTGGGGCCAACGTCCTGACTCTC.

This clonotype turned up a few times. The rearrangement links TRBV27 to TRBJ1-2, with D maybe TRBD1 (6 bases). Germline V lookup: CDR1 MNHEY, CDR2 SMNVEV (reference sequence). This CDR3 contains 12 residues. Trimming pared 11 bases from V and 0 bases from J, leaving 10 bases between. In DNA form, the CDR3 reads TGTGCCGGACAGACTGCTAACTATGGCTACACCTTC. Protein sequence: CAGQTANYGYTF.

The V and J genes are TRBV27 and TRBJ2-6; D call uncertain. The germline V and J ends were trimmed by 5 bases and 0 bases, with 17 bases remaining between them. The CDR3 runs to 18 residues. CDR1 is MNHEY and CDR2 is SMNVEV in the germline V gene (reference sequence). This CDR3 is CASSELRVGISGANVLTF. CDR3 nucleotides: TGTGCCAGCAGTGAATTAAGGGTGGGGATCTCTGGGGCCAACGTCCTGACTTTC. Filled out from reference TRBV27 and TRBJ2-6, the complete variable domain reads EAQVTQNPRYLITVTGKKLTVTCSQNMNHEYMSWYRQDPGLGLRQIYYSMNVEVTDKGDVPEGYKVSRKEKRNFPLILESPSPNQTSLYFCASSELRVGISGANVLTFGAGSRLTVL.

This chain joins TRBV5-1 and TRBJ1-4; D is unresolved. Germline V gene data show CDR1 as SGHRS and CDR2 as YFSETQ. The ends were cut back, 1 base at V and 8 bases at J, with 6 bases in the middle. This CDR3 is built from 12 residues. CDR3 in amino acids: CASSLSGEKLFF. The DNA for the CDR3 is TGCGCCAGCAGCTTGTCGGGGGAAAAACTGTTTTTT.

J is TRBJ1-6 and V is TRBV27; TRBD1 matches 7 bases. The J segment lost 10 bases and the V segment lost 5 bases, leaving 5 bases of the junction unmatched. The CDR3 is 13 amino acids. Per germline, CDR1 MNHEY and CDR2 SMNVEV (reference sequence). CDR3 coding DNA: TGTGCCAGCAGTGAGGACAGGTACTCACCCCTCCACTTT. It yields the protein CASSEDRYSPLHF.

The V call is TRBV7-4, the J call TRBJ1-5; D not resolved. This CDR3 contains 13 residues. Germline CDR1 is SGHVT and CDR2 is SQSDAQ. This chain's CDR3 is CGPALGFNQPQHF. CDR3 bases: TGTGGGCCCGCTTTGGGCTTCAATCAGCCCCAGCATTTT. The complete variable domain, with remaining parts taken from reference TRBV7-4 and TRBJ1-5, reads GAGVSQSPRYKVAKRGRDVALRCDSISGHVTLYWYRQTLGQGSEVLTYSQSDAQRDKSGRPSGRFSAERPERSVSTLKIQRTEQGDSAVYLCGPALGFNQPQHFGDGTRLSIL.

The sample holds a few counts of this clonotype. The rearrangement links TRBV6-6 to TRBJ2-1; D remains ambiguous. CDR1 is MNHNY, CDR2 SVGAGI, per germline (reference sequence). The CDR3 spans 13 residues. The V gene lost 2 bases and the J gene lost 8 bases, with 10 bases spanning the gap. CDR3 region: CASSYRVFDEQFF. As DNA, the CDR3 is TGTGCCAGCAGTTACAGGGTTTTCGATGAGCAGTTCTTC.

This clonotype was seen more than once but under ten times. The chain is built from TRBV6-5 and TRBJ2-1, with TRBD2 identical over 11 bases. The ends lost 0 bases at V and 7 bases at J; junction bases unmatched: 5. Per the germline V gene, CDR1 is MNHEY and CDR2 is SVGAGI. The CDR3 runs 16 residues. Here the CDR3 reads CASSYSLSGGANEQFF. The CDR3, as DNA: TGTGCCAGCAGTTACTCGCTTAGCGGGGGGGCTAATGAGCAGTTCTTC.

This clonotype was seen only a few times. The chain is built from TRBV12-3 or TRBV12-4 and TRBJ2-5; the D gene is possibly TRBD2 (6 bases). The CDR3 extends over 15 amino acids. Trimming took off 4 bases at V and 1 base at J, with 13 bases between the two ends. For the CDR3, the DNA is TGTGCCAGCAGTTGGGCAGGGACTTCCCAAGAGACCCAGTACTTC. Amino acids: CASSWAGTSQETQYF.

The rearrangement links TRBV12-3 or TRBV12-4 to TRBJ1-5; D uncertain. This CDR3 is 15 amino acids long. The ends were cut back, 8 bases at V and 3 bases at J, with 17 bases in the middle. As DNA, the CDR3 is TGTGCCAGCGGGTGGGCACCAGTTAACAATCAGCCCCAGCATTTT. Encoded protein: CASGWAPVNNQPQHF.

The chain recombines TRBV6-5 with TRBJ1-5; D perhaps matches TRBD1 (5 bases). The V gene's germline CDR1 is MNHEY and CDR2 SVGAGI. The CDR3 extends over 14 amino acids. The ends were cut back, 8 bases at V and 2 bases at J, with 13 bases in the middle. The CDR3 DNA sequence: TGTGCCAGCCGGGGGTGGCATGGCAATCAGCCCCAGCATTTT. Encoded protein: CASRGWHGNQPQHF.

This clonotype is medium-sized (0.01 to 0.1%) in the sample. The chain carries TRBV12-3 or TRBV12-4 and TRBJ2-5; a weak D match, TRBD2 (6 bases). The CDR3 covers 14 residues. V lost 3 bases and J 5 bases, leaving 13 bases between the germline ends. This CDR3 reads CASSFGPSDETQYF. CDR3 in DNA: TGTGCCAGCAGTTTTGGTCCTAGCGATGAGACCCAGTACTTC.

This clonotype was observed a handful of times. This chain links TRBV20-1 with TRBJ2-3, with 11 bases fitting TRBD2. The CDR3 spans 17 residues. The trim removed 4 bases at V and 9 bases at J, leaving 18 bases unmatched. CDR1 DFQATT and CDR2 SNEGSKA come from the germline V gene (reference sequence). This CDR3 reads CSATSPGGLADLGTQYF. CDR3 coding DNA: TGCAGTGCTACCTCCCCCGGGGGACTAGCGGACCTGGGGACGCAGTATTTT.